This is a list of T cell receptor beta chains from one sample in a study of control samples from healthy donors and cancer patients. Sequencing was performed with immunoSEQ multiplex PCR; in TCRdb, only in-frame clones are kept and a portion is missing. The repertoire has roughly 200,000 clones, 91% of them found once; the top ten carry approximately 2%. Sequencing was carried out using blood. The receptors were gathered from a young man in good health. Both conserved end residues are part of each CDR3. D genes are given only for firm matches. Expanded clones get a size class; other rows say once, few or many, or leave the size out.

>TRBV2|NA|TRBD1|TRBJ1-2
CASSLGQGNYGYTF
TGTGCCAGCAGTTTAGGACAGGGAAACTATGGCTACACCTTC
>TRBV30|NA|NA|TRBJ2-3
CAWSASPSRPDTQYF
TGTGCCTGGAGTGCGAGCCCCAGTCGACCAGATACGCAGTATTTT
>TRBV30|NA|NA|TRBJ1-2
CAWISGGYGYTF
TGTGCCTGGATTTCGGGGGGCTATGGCTACACCTTC
>TRBV7-2|NA|NA|TRBJ1-1
CASSSQGYTEAFF
TGTGCCAGCAGCAGTCAGGGTTACACTGAAGCTTTCTTT
>TRBV18|few|NA|TRBJ2-2
CASSRRQGSGARRTGELFF
TGTGCCAGCTCACGGCGCCAGGGGAGCGGGGCGAGAAGGACCGGGGAGCTGTTTTTT
>TRBV6-6|NA|TRBD1|TRBJ1-5
CASSSGQGPNQPQHF
TGTGCCAGCAGTTCCGGACAGGGTCCGAATCAGCCCCAGCATTTT
>TRBV6-5|NA|NA|TRBJ1-4
CASRHREIREKLFF
TGTGCCAGCAGACACAGGGAGATTCGTGAAAAACTGTTTTTT
>TRBV30|NA|NA|TRBJ1-1
CAWRDSLNTEAFF
TGTGCCTGGAGGGACAGTTTGAACACTGAAGCTTTCTTT
>TRBV24-1|NA|NA|TRBJ2-1
CATSDLWVQFF
TGTGCCACCAGTGATTTGTGGGTCCAGTTCTTC
>TRBV7-9|NA|NA|TRBJ1-4
CASSPRANEKLFF
TGTGCCAGCAGCCCTCGGGCTAATGAAAAACTGTTTTTT
>TRBV4-1|NA|NA|TRBJ2-1
CASSLTGTGDREQFF
TGCGCCAGCAGCCTCACCGGGACCGGGGATCGTGAGCAGTTCTTC
>TRBV28|NA|NA|TRBJ1-1
CASKEQNTEAFF
TGTGCCAGCAAGGAGCAGAACACTGAAGCTTTCTTT
>TRBV6-6|NA|TRBD2|TRBJ2-3
CATLPRGGGSTDTQYF
TGTGCCACCTTGCCTCGCGGGGGAGGGTCGACAGATACGCAGTATTTT
>TRBV6-4|once|TRBD1|TRBJ2-2
CASSPDRATGELFF
TGTGCCAGCAGCCCGGACAGGGCCACCGGGGAGCTGTTTTTT
>TRBV7-2|NA|NA|TRBJ2-3
CASSINGGGTTDTQYF
TGTGCCAGCAGCATCAACGGAGGGGGGACCACAGATACGCAGTATTTT
>TRBV19|NA|NA|TRBJ2-7
CASSIAPGRGEQYF
TGTGCCAGTAGTATAGCCCCAGGCCGCGGCGAGCAGTACTTC
>TRBV27|NA|NA|TRBJ1-3
CASSVGFSSGNTIYF
TGTGCCAGCAGTGTAGGGTTTAGCTCTGGAAACACCATATATTTT
>TRBV27|NA|TRBD1|TRBJ1-1
CASSLSLGQGSSEAFF
TGTGCCAGCAGTTTATCGTTGGGACAGGGGTCAAGTGAAGCTTTCTTT
>TRBV19|NA|TRBD1|TRBJ1-1
CASSILPGQGDTEAFF
TGTGCCAGTAGTATCCTTCCGGGACAGGGGGACACTGAAGCTTTCTTT
>TRBV7-9|NA|NA|TRBJ2-7
CASSPNASYEQYF
TGTGCCAGCAGCCCAAACGCATCCTACGAGCAGTACTTC
>TRBV14|NA|NA|TRBJ1-2
CASSQTGEHYGYTF
TGTGCCAGCAGCCAAACGGGGGAGCACTATGGCTACACCTTC
>TRBV2|NA|TRBD2|TRBJ2-3
CASSGLAGGGGSTDTQYF
TGTGCCAGCAGCGGACTAGCGGGGGGTGGGGGTAGCACAGATACGCAGTATTTT
>TRBV6-1|NA|TRBD1|TRBJ1-2
CASSDVDRGGFYTF
TGTGCCAGCAGTGACGTTGACAGGGGGGGATTCTACACCTTC
>TRBV6-2/TRBV6-3|once|NA|TRBJ1-3
CASSYPGRVHSGNTIYF
TGTGCCAGCAGTTACCCCGGCAGGGTTCACTCTGGAAACACCATATATTTT
>TRBV5-1|NA|NA|TRBJ1-1
CASSPVGPNTEAFF
TGCGCCAGCAGCCCCGTAGGACCCAACACTGAAGCTTTCTTT
>TRBV6-5|few|TRBD1|TRBJ1-2
CASSYVRTGGGYGYTF
TGTGCCAGCAGTTACGTCCGGACAGGGGGAGGGTATGGCTACACCTTC
>TRBV4-1|NA|TRBD2|TRBJ2-1
CASSQGPSGGYEQFF
TGCGCCAGCAGCCAAGGTCCTAGCGGGGGGTATGAGCAGTTCTTC
>TRBV6-5|NA|TRBD1|TRBJ2-5
CASIGQGGVETQYF
TGTGCCAGCATAGGACAGGGAGGCGTAGAGACCCAGTACTTC
>TRBV6-5|NA|NA|TRBJ2-7
CASSYQGYDEQYF
TGTGCCAGCAGTTACCAAGGGTACGACGAGCAGTACTTC
>TRBV20-1|NA|NA|TRBJ1-5
CSARQPQHF
TGCAGTGCGCGTCAGCCCCAGCATTTT
>TRBV5-5|NA|TRBD1|TRBJ1-5
CASSLAGGGQPQHF
TGTGCCAGCAGCTTGGCAGGGGGCGGTCAGCCCCAGCATTTT
>TRBV10-2|NA|NA|TRBJ2-2
CASSDPGPGELFF
TGCGCCAGCAGTGATCCAGGGCCCGGGGAGCTGTTTTTT
>TRBV19|NA|NA|TRBJ2-5
CASGGAQETQYF
TGTGCCAGTGGGGGGGCCCAAGAGACCCAGTACTTC
>TRBV29-1|NA|NA|TRBJ1-1
CSVEGRLNTEAFF
TGCAGCGTTGAGGGACGTTTGAACACTGAAGCTTTCTTT
>TRBV7-9|NA|TRBD1|TRBJ1-2
CASSLDVAGGSYGYTF
TGTGCCAGCAGCTTAGACGTCGCAGGGGGTAGCTATGGCTACACCTTC
>TRBV2|NA|NA|TRBJ1-3
CASSEAGNTIYF
TGTGCCAGCAGTGAGGCTGGAAACACCATATATTTT
>TRBV5-5|once|NA|TRBJ2-3
CASSLGDFSTDTQYF
TGTGCCAGCAGTCTAGGGGACTTTAGCACAGATACGCAGTATTTT
>TRBV13|NA|TRBD2|TRBJ2-7
CASSSIGGAGAQYF
TGTGCCAGCAGCTCGATAGGTGGAGCGGGGGCCCAGTACTTC
>TRBV7-9|NA|NA|TRBJ1-1
CASSFQNTEAFF
TGTGCCAGCAGCTTTCAAAACACTGAAGCTTTCTTT
>TRBV19|NA|NA|TRBJ2-1
CASSIPHNGAEQFF
TGTGCCAGTAGTATCCCTCATAACGGGGCTGAGCAGTTCTTC
>TRBV11-2|NA|NA|TRBJ2-3
CASSLAFGAGGSTDTQYF
TGTGCCAGCAGCCTAGCGTTCGGGGCAGGGGGAAGCACAGATACGCAGTATTTT
>TRBV6-5|NA|NA|TRBJ2-6
CASPRWTGANVLTF
TGTGCCAGCCCCAGATGGACTGGGGCCAACGTCCTGACTTTC
>TRBV5-6|NA|TRBD1|TRBJ2-1
CASREPGQASDNEQFF
TGTGCCAGCAGGGAACCGGGACAGGCCTCCGACAATGAGCAGTTCTTC
>TRBV19|NA|NA|TRBJ2-7
CASSIGQASHYEQYF
TGTGCCAGTAGTATAGGGCAGGCCTCACACTACGAGCAGTACTTC
>TRBV3-1/TRBV3-2|NA|NA|TRBJ1-1
CASSQAGYAFF
TGTGCCAGCAGCCAAGCTGGCTATGCTTTCTTT
>TRBV18|NA|TRBD2|TRBJ2-1
CASSTSGGAGGSSYNEQFF
TGTGCCAGCTCTACTAGCGGGGGGGCCGGTGGGAGCTCCTACAATGAGCAGTTCTTC